This TCR beta chain came from a study of tumor-infiltrating lymphocytes in primary liver carcinoma. Study summary: Yields of productive TCRbeta reads ranged from roughly 3.5 to 7.13 million per sample and were similar across tissue types. Study-level results: Tumor specimens were characterized by a significantly higher top-250-clone fraction than blood (p = 0.039). CD4+ and CD8+ repertoires could not be compared in these unsorted bulk samples.

As to this clonotype: What it binds is unknown. Since a much larger clone is just one base distant, this may be a read error.

Unsorted whole blood supplied the blood RNA, and germline DNA was isolated too. CDR3 size: 16 residues. From germline, CDR1 is MGHRA and CDR2 YSYEKL. Germline trimming cut 0 bases from V and 11 bases from J; bases unmatched to any gene: 9. TCR beta cDNA was made from roughly 500 ng total RNA with a constant-region primer. Three-round nested multiplex PCR performed with slightly modified ARM-PCR produced the TCR beta libraries. The first two PCR rounds, approximately 10 cycles each, used TRBV1-TRBV30 forward primers and a C-beta reverse primer. Each CDR3 protein is one row after TCRdb ran MiXCR on the multiplex PCR reads. Of 310,000 or so distinct CDR3 sequences in the sample, 65% were seen once.

What was sequenced was peripheral blood. This chain joins TRBV4-1 and TRBJ2-1; 11 nucleotides match TRBD2. This TCR was sampled from a man aged 35 to 55 with primary liver carcinoma and hepatitis B virus infection. CDR3 sequence reads: CASSQEGLAGGSQQFF. CDR3 DNA sequence: TGCGCCAGCAGCCAAGAGGGTCTAGCGGGGGGTAGTCAGCAGTTCTTC.